Listed below are T cell receptor beta chains from one sample, sequenced in a study of siplizumab effects on memory and regulatory T cells. Measured with immunoSEQ multiplex PCR; TCRdb has only the in-frame clones, and not every one. Among 57,000 or so clones listed, 93% were seen once. The sequenced material came from CD8+ T cells sorted from blood. These TCRs come from a human donor in good health. CDR3s include the opening cysteine and the closing phenylalanine or tryptophan.

J gene	V gene	CDR3 length	CDR3 protein
TRBJ2-2	TRBV2	14	CASRQGLSTGELFF
TRBJ2-7	TRBV15	14	CATSRTGDDYEQYF
TRBJ1-1	TRBV7-9	14	CASSLAGGNTEAFF
TRBJ2-1	TRBV29-1	14	CSVEGQGSYNEQFF
TRBJ2-1	TRBV7-9	12	CASSLSKDEQFF
TRBJ1-1	TRBV12-2	15	CASRLPSLMNTEAFF
TRBJ2-2	TRBV6-1	14	CAINPGTATGELFF
TRBJ1-5	TRBV6-1	13	CASSAGSNQPQHF
TRBJ1-1	TRBV27	13	CASSINSNTEAFF
TRBJ1-1	TRBV25-1	14	CASSEGGAGTEAFF
TRBJ2-2	TRBV7-9	16	CASSLGWTDNTGELFF
TRBJ2-7	TRBV9	16	CASSVSLAGERNEQYF
TRBJ2-7	TRBV27	17	CASSLSPLAGGPREQYF
TRBJ2-1	TRBV19	12	CASSIGLNEQFF
TRBJ1-1	TRBV7-9	14	CASSLVQPNTEAFF
TRBJ2-3	TRBV11-3	15	CASSLPAGGPDTQYF
TRBJ1-1	TRBV7-3	12	CASSHGDTEAFF